The clone carrying this TCR beta chain was seen repeatedly, ten times or more. Its antigen is undetermined. This sample stems from a study of T cells in Graves' hyperthyroidism and ophthalmopathy. General study results and limits: Among thyroid clonotypes expanded above 0.001, most also appeared in blood.

From RNA transcripts, TCR beta CDR3 regions were amplified. Carried out on the TCR CDR3, a first-round RT-PCR used the HTBI primer set. TCRdb processed the multiplex PCR reads anew with MiXCR; each CDR3 protein has one entry. Among a few hundred thousand distinct CDR3 sequences listed, about 15% were seen once. The patients, who ranged from 18 to 65 in age, presented with newly diagnosed hyperthyroidism lasting under 2 months. Not enrolled were patients with uncontrolled infection, other autoimmune disease, pregnancy or lactation. This blood was taken when hyperthyroidism was first diagnosed, before any ophthalmopathy symptoms existed. Germline loops: CDR1 MDHEN, CDR2 SYDVKM. Trimming cost V 6 bases and J 10 bases, with 17 bases left between them. This CDR3 has 13 amino acids.

This chain uses TRBV28 with TRBJ2-3; D may be TRBD1 (5 bases). Sequenced input: blood. The sequence was collected from a woman aged 50 to 60 with Graves' hyperthyroidism that later progressed to Graves' ophthalmopathy. CDR3 amino acids: CASSSGHRGSQYF. The CDR3 DNA reads as TGTGCCAGCAGCTCAGGACACAGAGGCTCGCAGTATTTT.